A selection of T cell receptor beta chains follows, all from one sample in a study of TIL therapy for anti-PD-1-resistant metastatic lung cancer. Clones were sequenced by immunoSEQ multiplex PCR, and TCRdb holds only the in-frame ones, with some missing. The data contain about 46,000 clones, 70% to 90% of them singletons. Sequencing used blood, obtained at baseline. The receptors come from a person between 30 and 80 years old with non-small cell lung cancer. Each CDR3 is given with its conserved first and last residue. The D gene is left open where the match is weak. The listing skips clone size in some rows; elsewhere it reads once, few, many or a size class.

D gene	clone size	V gene	J gene	CDR3 DNA	CDR3 protein
NA	NA	TRBV7-2	TRBJ1-3	TGTGCCAGCAGCTTAGCGTATAGGGCTGGAAACACCATATATTTT	CASSLAYRAGNTIYF
NA	NA	TRBV2	TRBJ2-1	TGTGCCAGCAAGGTCTACAATGAGCAGTTCTTC	CASKVYNEQFF
NA	NA	TRBV18	TRBJ2-7	TGTGCCAGCTCCCAGGGGACCGGGGGACCCTACGAGCAGTACTTC	CASSQGTGGPYEQYF
TRBD1	NA	TRBV10-3	TRBJ2-7	TGTGCCATCAGAGTTGGACAGGGGGCCTACGAGCAGTACTTC	CAIRVGQGAYEQYF
TRBD1	NA	TRBV7-9	TRBJ1-3	TGTGCCAGCTGGGACAGGGGGCGGAATGGAAACACCATATATTTT	CASWDRGRNGNTIYF
TRBD1	NA	TRBV6-1	TRBJ2-7	TGTGCCAGCAGTGAAGGGACAGGGTCCTCCTACGAGCAGTACTTC	CASSEGTGSSYEQYF
NA	NA	TRBV28	TRBJ2-3	TGTGCCAGCAGTGTGCTAGAGGCCCACGGTACAGATACGCAGTATTTT	CASSVLEAHGTDTQYF
TRBD1	NA	TRBV7-2	TRBJ2-1	TGTGCCAGCAGCCCCCCACCTGTCCGGGACAGGGGGTTCGGCGAGCAGTTCTTC	CASSPPPVRDRGFGEQFF
NA	NA	TRBV15	TRBJ2-1	TGTGCCACCAGCAGAGTCAGGGGGGACTCCTACAATGAGCAGTTCTTC	CATSRVRGDSYNEQFF
NA	NA	TRBV6-4	TRBJ2-1	TGTGCCAGCAGTGACACGGGGAACGGGTTGGGCTACAATGAGCAGTTCTTC	CASSDTGNGLGYNEQFF
NA	NA	TRBV7-3	TRBJ2-1	TGTGCCAGCAGCTTAATGTCGGATTTTGATGAGCAGTTCTTC	CASSLMSDFDEQFF
TRBD1	NA	TRBV24-1	TRBJ2-6	TGTGCCCCATTTGACAGGGGGCGCGGAGAAGGGGCCAACGTCCTGACTTTC	CAPFDRGRGEGANVLTF
TRBD1	once	TRBV7-2	TRBJ1-2	TGTGCCAGCAGCTTCCACAGGGGACTAGACTTTGGCTACACCTTC	CASSFHRGLDFGYTF
NA	NA	TRBV19	TRBJ2-1	TGTGCCAGTAGTATAGGCGCGTACAATGAGCAGTTCTTC	CASSIGAYNEQFF
NA	once	TRBV4-3	TRBJ2-1	TGCGCCAGCAGCCAAGTAGGGCTCAGCTCCTACAATGAGCAGTTCTTC	CASSQVGLSSYNEQFF
NA	NA	TRBV19	TRBJ2-7	TGTGCCAGTAGTGTCGGTACAGGAACCTACGAGCAGTACTTC	CASSVGTGTYEQYF
TRBD1	NA	TRBV28	TRBJ2-3	TGTGCCAGCACCCCGACAGGGTTTTTCACAGATACGCAGTATTTT	CASTPTGFFTDTQYF
NA	NA	TRBV7-9	TRBJ1-1	TGTGCCAGCACAAAGGAAATGAACACTGAAGCTTTCTTT	CASTKEMNTEAFF
TRBD1	NA	TRBV5-1	TRBJ2-3	TGCGCCAGCAGCTTGAGAGGGACAGGTATAACAGATACGCAGTATTTT	CASSLRGTGITDTQYF
NA	once	TRBV7-2	TRBJ2-5	TGTGCCAGCAGCTCGCAACTCGGCCCTTCGGAGACCCAGTACTTC	CASSSQLGPSETQYF
NA	NA	TRBV19	TRBJ2-7	TGTGCCAGTAGCGATTACACCGGGACGTTGGCCTACGAGCAGTACTTC	CASSDYTGTLAYEQYF
TRBD2	NA	TRBV27	TRBJ2-2	TGTGCCAGCAGTTTTTCGCCTAGCGGGGTACCCGGGGAGCTGTTTTTT	CASSFSPSGVPGELFF
TRBD1	once	TRBV5-1	TRBJ2-7	TGCGCCAGCGCCATTGACAGGGTCTACGAGCAGTACTTC	CASAIDRVYEQYF
NA	NA	TRBV11-3	TRBJ2-3	TGTGCCAGCAGCTCGCGGACAGTTACAGATACGCAGTATTTT	CASSSRTVTDTQYF
TRBD2	NA	TRBV6-5	TRBJ2-3	TGTGCCAGCAGTTCCGGGGGCGGGGGGGCTGCAGATACGCAGTATTTT	CASSSGGGGAADTQYF
NA	NA	TRBV5-6	TRBJ2-4	TGTGCCAGCAGCTTGGGAAGTTTCGGAAACATTCAGTACTTC	CASSLGSFGNIQYF
NA	few	TRBV12-3/TRBV12-4	TRBJ1-1	TGTGCCAGCAGTTTTACAGGTGGGGCCCCTTTCTTT	CASSFTGGAPFF
TRBD1	NA	TRBV18	TRBJ2-1	TGTGCCAGCTCACCACCGAGTGGGACAGGGGAGGGGCAGTTCTTC	CASSPPSGTGEGQFF
NA	NA	TRBV12-3/TRBV12-4	TRBJ1-4	TGTGCCAGCAGTCCGCTGGCGGACGAAAAACTGTTTTTT	CASSPLADEKLFF
NA	NA	TRBV21-1	TRBJ1-1	TGTGCCAGCAGCAAAGCTCATGATTTGGCCACTGAAGCTTTCTTT	CASSKAHDLATEAFF
TRBD2	NA	TRBV7-3	TRBJ2-3	TGTGCCAGCAGCTTACATCCCTCTGCGGGAGGGGGTGATACGCAGTATTTT	CASSLHPSAGGGDTQYF
TRBD1	NA	TRBV28	TRBJ2-2	TGTGCCAGCAGTTTAGACAGGGGCAGCACCGGGGAGCTGTTTTTT	CASSLDRGSTGELFF
NA	NA	TRBV5-1	TRBJ2-5	TGCGCCAGCAGCCCCGGGTCTAGCGTAACTGGGACCCAGTACTTC	CASSPGSSVTGTQYF
NA	NA	TRBV3-1/TRBV3-2	TRBJ2-6	TGTGCCAGCAGCCGCTGGGGGGACGGGGCCAACGTCCTGACTTTC	CASSRWGDGANVLTF
NA	NA	TRBV23-1	TRBJ1-1	TGCGCCAGCACCGCAAACCCCACCCCATTTTTTACTGAAGCTTTCTTT	CASTANPTPFFTEAFF
NA	NA	TRBV12-3/TRBV12-4	TRBJ2-1	TGTGCCAGCAGTTTACCCTTTTGGGAGCAGTTCTTC	CASSLPFWEQFF
TRBD1	NA	TRBV29-1	TRBJ2-5	TGCAGCGTTGAAGGCGACAGGGGGTGGGACGAGACCCAGTACTTC	CSVEGDRGWDETQYF
NA	NA	TRBV7-3	TRBJ2-3	TGTGCCAGCAGCTTAGCGGGAAGATACACAGATACGCAGTATTTT	CASSLAGRYTDTQYF
NA	few	TRBV7-3	TRBJ1-3	TGTGCCAGCATTAGCCACGGAGAGGACAACTACTCCTCTGGAAACACCATATATTTT	CASISHGEDNYSSGNTIYF
TRBD2	NA	TRBV7-9	TRBJ2-3	TGTGCCAGCAGCTTAGTACTAGCGGGGGGAGTGGGCACAGATACGCAGTATTTT	CASSLVLAGGVGTDTQYF
NA	NA	TRBV5-6	TRBJ1-6	TGTGCCAGCAGCTTGGCTACGGGGGGGGTCAATTCACCCCTCCACTTT	CASSLATGGVNSPLHF
TRBD1	NA	TRBV7-2	TRBJ1-6	TGTGCCAGCAGCCCCGACAGGGGGCTCAGTACTTCACCCCTCCACTTT	CASSPDRGLSTSPLHF
NA	NA	TRBV9	TRBJ1-1	TGTGCCAGCTGGTGGTCTCTTTGGGGAATGATACTGATGAACACTGAAGCTTTCTTT	CASWWSLWGMILMNTEAFF
NA	NA	TRBV11-2	TRBJ2-7	TGTGCCAGCAGCTTAGTGCTCCTCCGGTCCTACGAGCAGTACTTC	CASSLVLLRSYEQYF
TRBD1	NA	TRBV3-1/TRBV3-2	TRBJ2-5	TGTGCCAGCAGCCAATTCCACGTCAGGACAGGGATACGAGAGACCCAGTACTTC	CASSQFHVRTGIRETQYF
NA	NA	TRBV9	TRBJ2-1	TGTGCCAGCAGCGGAGACGGGACCGTATCGGAGCAGTTCTTC	CASSGDGTVSEQFF
NA	NA	TRBV30	TRBJ1-1	TGTGCCTGGACCCGCACGAACACTGAAGCTTTCTTT	CAWTRTNTEAFF
NA	NA	TRBV18	TRBJ2-1	TGTGCCAGCTCACCGGGGGGACAGCTTCACAATGAGCAGTTCTTC	CASSPGGQLHNEQFF
NA	NA	TRBV10-3	TRBJ2-3	TGTGCCATCAGTGGGGGGGGGCGCAGAGATACGCAGTATTTT	CAISGGGRRDTQYF
NA	NA	TRBV19	TRBJ2-3	TGTGCCAGTAGTATAAGGAGGAACACAGATACGCAGTATTTT	CASSIRRNTDTQYF
TRBD1	NA	TRBV9	TRBJ2-7	TGTGCCAGCAGCGCATCCGGGACAGGGGGCTACGAGCAGTACTTC	CASSASGTGGYEQYF
NA	NA	TRBV5-1	TRBJ2-1	TGCGCCAGCAGCTTGGCGGTGGGGGCGGACAATGAGCAGTTCTTC	CASSLAVGADNEQFF
TRBD2	NA	TRBV29-1	TRBJ2-1	TGCAGCGTTGAGGGATCCGGGACTAGCGGAATATACAATGAGCAGTTCTTC	CSVEGSGTSGIYNEQFF
NA	NA	TRBV11-2	TRBJ2-4	TGTGCCAGCAGCTTAGATCCAGGCGGGGAAGCCAAAAACATTCAGTACTTC	CASSLDPGGEAKNIQYF
TRBD1	NA	TRBV6-2/TRBV6-3	TRBJ1-2	TGTGCCAGCAACCCGGGACAGGGGCGCGTCTATGGCTACACCTTC	CASNPGQGRVYGYTF
TRBD1	NA	TRBV7-2	TRBJ1-2	TGTGCCAGCAGCTTACTGGGACAGGACGATGGCTACACCTTC	CASSLLGQDDGYTF